These 8 T cell receptor beta chains share one sample of origin, sequenced in a study of T cells in Graves' hyperthyroidism and ophthalmopathy. The TCR beta CDR3 regions underwent amplification using RNA transcripts as the source. The HTBI set primed first-round TCR CDR3 RT-PCR. From the multiplex PCR reads, TCRdb called clonotypes with MiXCR, one entry per CDR3 protein. The profile covers about 380,000 distinct CDR3 sequences, with approximately 17% appearing a single time and 35% to 50% taken by the ten largest. Sequencing was done on a sample of blood. These receptors were collected from a man younger than 35 with Graves' ophthalmopathy.

This clonotype occurred many times. The V gene is TRBV20-1, the J gene TRBJ2-5, with 9 bases aligning to TRBD1. V trimming: 6 bases; J trimming: 1 base; junction bases outside the gene matches: 3. Per germline, CDR1 DFQATT and CDR2 SNEGSKA (reference sequence). This CDR3 spans 13 amino acids. CDR3 sequence reads: CSAKTGGQETQYF. For the CDR3, the DNA is TGCAGTGCCAAGACAGGGGGCCAAGAGACCCAGTACTTC.

This rearrangement joins TRBV10-3 to TRBJ2-2; 9 positions match TRBD1. V was pared by 7 bases and J by 4 bases, with 10 bases of the junction left unmatched. CDR1 is ENHRY, CDR2 SYGVKD, per germline. The CDR3 is 16 residues long. The CDR3 is CAINRLDRGPTGELFF. Written as DNA, the CDR3 is TGTGCCATCAACCGTCTGGACAGGGGCCCCACCGGGGAGCTGTTTTTT.

The rearrangement uses TRBV24-1 and TRBJ2-5; maybe TRBD1 (6 bases). Germline V gene sequence: CDR1 KGHDR, CDR2 SFDVKD. V was trimmed by 6 bases and J by 4 bases, leaving 14 bases between them. The CDR3 has 14 residues. The CDR3 DNA follows: TGTGCCACCAGTCCTCCCGTGGGGGCAGAGACCCAGTACTTC. Translating it yields CATSPPVGAETQYF.

There are many counts of this clonotype. The V and J genes are TRBV7-2 and TRBJ1-2; no clear D gene. The CDR3 has 11 residues. Trimming removed 2 bases at V and 5 bases at J, with 3 bases between. The germline gives CDR1 SGHTA, CDR2 FQGNSA. CDR3 coding DNA: TGTGCCAGCAGCTTAACATATGGCTACACCTTC. Its translation is CASSLTYGYTF. Looking up the rest from reference TRBV7-2 and TRBJ1-2 gives the full variable domain: GAGVSQSPSNKVTEKGKDVELRCDPISGHTALYWYRQSLGQGLEFLIYFQGNSAPDKSGLPSDRFSAERTGGSVSTLTIQRTQQEDSAVYLCASSLTYGYTFGSGTRLTVV.

This clonotype came up a few times. The chain carries TRBV12-3 or TRBV12-4 and TRBJ1-4, with unresolved D. V gave up 1 base and J gave up 8 bases, with 11 bases separating them. The CDR3 loop spans 14 amino acids. CDR3 region: CASSLGSPPEKLFF. DNA of the CDR3: TGTGCCAGCAGTTTAGGGTCCCCCCCAGAAAAACTGTTTTTT.

There are many counts of this clonotype. J is TRBJ1-1 and V is TRBV6-1, with D hard to call. Trimming removed 11 bases at V and 0 bases at J, with 7 bases between. Germline V CDR1 and CDR2: MNHNS, SASEGT. This CDR3 spans 11 amino acids. CDR3 region: CAVGLNTEAFF. CDR3 sequence (DNA): TGTGCCGTTGGACTGAACACTGAAGCTTTCTTT.

In its sample, this clonotype was seen a few times. The V gene is TRBV3-1, the J gene TRBJ1-2, with a weak D call TRBD1 (6 bases). Germline V gives CDR1 LGHDT, CDR2 YNNKEL (reference sequence). Trimming left V 2 bases short and J 7 bases short, with 20 bases between. This CDR3 is 16 amino acids long. The CDR3 coding sequence is TGTGCCAGCAGCCAAAGAGGCAGGGGCCTTGGTGGTGGCTACACCTTC. This gives the protein CASSQRGRGLGGGYTF.

As DNA, the CDR3 is TGCGCCACCCGGGGTGGGGGAGACGAAAGAAGGAACACTGAAGCTTTCTTT. This gives the protein CATRGGGDERRNTEAFF. This chain joins TRBV5-1 and TRBJ1-1; weak D call: TRBD1 (5 bases). V lost 9 bases and J lost 1, with 25 bases in between. Germline V gene sequence: CDR1 SGHRS, CDR2 YFSETQ. There are 17 residues in the CDR3.